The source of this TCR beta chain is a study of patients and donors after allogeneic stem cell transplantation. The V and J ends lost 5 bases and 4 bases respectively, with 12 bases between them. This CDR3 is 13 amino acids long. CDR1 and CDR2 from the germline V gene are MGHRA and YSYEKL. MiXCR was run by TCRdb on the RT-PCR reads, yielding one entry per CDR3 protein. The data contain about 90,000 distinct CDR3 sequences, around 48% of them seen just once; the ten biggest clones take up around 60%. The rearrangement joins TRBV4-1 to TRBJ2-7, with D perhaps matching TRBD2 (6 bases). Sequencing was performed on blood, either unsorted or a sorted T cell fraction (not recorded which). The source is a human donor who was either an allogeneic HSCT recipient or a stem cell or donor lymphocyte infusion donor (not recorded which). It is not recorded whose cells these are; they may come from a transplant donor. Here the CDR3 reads CASSSRSGYEQYF. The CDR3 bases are TGCGCCAGCAGCTCCCGGAGCGGGTACGAGCAGTACTTC.